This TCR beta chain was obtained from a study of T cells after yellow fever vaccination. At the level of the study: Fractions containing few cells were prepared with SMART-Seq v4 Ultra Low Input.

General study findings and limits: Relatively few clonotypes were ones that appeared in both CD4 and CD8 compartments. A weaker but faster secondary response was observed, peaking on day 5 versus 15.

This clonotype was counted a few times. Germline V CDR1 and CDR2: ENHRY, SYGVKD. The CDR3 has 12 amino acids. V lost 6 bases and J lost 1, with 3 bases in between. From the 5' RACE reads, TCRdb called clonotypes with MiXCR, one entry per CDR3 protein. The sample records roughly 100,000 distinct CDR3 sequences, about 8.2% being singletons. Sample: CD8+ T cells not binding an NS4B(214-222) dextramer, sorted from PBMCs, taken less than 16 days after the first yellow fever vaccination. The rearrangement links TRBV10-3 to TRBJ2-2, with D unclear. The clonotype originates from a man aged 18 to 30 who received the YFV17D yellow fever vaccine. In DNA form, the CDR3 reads TGTGCCATCAGAGAGAACACCGGGGAGCTGTTTTTT. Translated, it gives CAIRENTGELFF.